A few counts support the clone carrying this T cell receptor beta chain. The antigen is not known. These data belong to a study of CD8 T cells in ankylosing spondylitis. Study results and limitations: According to the report, clones linked to the disease were significantly enriched in matched synovial fluid samples taken from ankylosing spondylitis patients. Some motif variants were previously reported in reactive arthritis synovial fluid and blood. Ankylosing spondylitis blood appeared to carry a characteristic TCR beta motif of several highly homologous variants.

There are 15 residues in the CDR3. Looked up from germline, CDR1 is DFQATT and CDR2 is SNEGSKA (reference sequence). The V end was cut by 0 bases, the J end by 3 bases, with 15 bases between. TCRdb re-called the 5' RACE reads with MiXCR, one entry per CDR3 protein. The sample has some 450,000 distinct CDR3 sequences, about 15% seen once. Sample: blood, either unsorted or a sorted T cell fraction (not recorded which). This clonotype was sampled from a male donor with ankylosing spondylitis. The J gene is TRBJ2-7, the V gene TRBV20-1; perhaps TRBD1 as D (5 bases). The CDR3 DNA follows: TGCAGTGCTAGAGATGGGCAGGGCGTTGTCTACGAGCAGTACTTC. Its translation is CSARDGQGVVYEQYF.